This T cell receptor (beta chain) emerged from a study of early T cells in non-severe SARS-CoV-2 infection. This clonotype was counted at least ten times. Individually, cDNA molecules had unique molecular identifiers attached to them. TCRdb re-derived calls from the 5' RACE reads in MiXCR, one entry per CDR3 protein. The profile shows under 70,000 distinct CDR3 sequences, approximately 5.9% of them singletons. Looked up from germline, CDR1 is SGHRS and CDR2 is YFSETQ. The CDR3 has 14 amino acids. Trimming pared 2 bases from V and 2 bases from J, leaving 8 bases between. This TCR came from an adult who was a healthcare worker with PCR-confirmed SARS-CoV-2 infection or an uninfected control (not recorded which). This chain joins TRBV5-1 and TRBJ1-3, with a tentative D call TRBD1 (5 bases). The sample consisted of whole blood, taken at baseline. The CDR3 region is CASSLTGPGNTIYF. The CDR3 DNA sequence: TGCGCCAGCAGCTTAACGGGACCTGGAAACACCATATATTTT. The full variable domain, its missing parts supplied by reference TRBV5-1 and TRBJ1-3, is KAGVTQTPRYLIKTRGQQVTLSCSPISGHRSVSWYQQTPGQGLQFLFEYFSETQRNKGNFPGRFSGRQFSNSRSEMNVSTLELGDSALYLCASSLTGPGNTIYFGEGSWLTVV.